The clone carrying this T cell receptor (beta chain) was found once. This specimen comes from a study of blood T cell repertoires in COVID-19. Study-level background: The United States, Italy and Spain supplied acute and convalescent COVID-19 samples. Sources were T cells, B-cell-depleted T cells, or PBMCs; the material itself was cDNA or gDNA.

CDR1 and CDR2 from the germline V gene are MNHEY and SMNVEV (reference sequence). With 5 bases clipped from V and 16 bases from J, the junction kept 6 bases outside the gene matches. The CDR3 loop spans 12 amino acids. In the original workflow: Amplification of reference gene primers was used by the study to estimate nucleated cell counts. Libraries were prepared by immunoSEQ multiplex PCR; TCRdb keeps only in-frame clonotypes and omits some of them. V and J calls and clone size follow that table, whereas D and trimming were derived from the DNA. Altogether under 300,000 clones are present, under 90% being singletons, with the ten largest covering around 10%.

The sample taken for sequencing was peripheral blood. This receptor was identified in a woman aged 45-60 years who had recovered from COVID-19. The chain uses TRBV27 and TRBJ1-6; 9 bases fit TRBD1. The CDR3 DNA reads TGTGCCAGCAGTCCGGGACAGGGAAGACTCCACTTT. This encodes CASSPGQGRLHF.